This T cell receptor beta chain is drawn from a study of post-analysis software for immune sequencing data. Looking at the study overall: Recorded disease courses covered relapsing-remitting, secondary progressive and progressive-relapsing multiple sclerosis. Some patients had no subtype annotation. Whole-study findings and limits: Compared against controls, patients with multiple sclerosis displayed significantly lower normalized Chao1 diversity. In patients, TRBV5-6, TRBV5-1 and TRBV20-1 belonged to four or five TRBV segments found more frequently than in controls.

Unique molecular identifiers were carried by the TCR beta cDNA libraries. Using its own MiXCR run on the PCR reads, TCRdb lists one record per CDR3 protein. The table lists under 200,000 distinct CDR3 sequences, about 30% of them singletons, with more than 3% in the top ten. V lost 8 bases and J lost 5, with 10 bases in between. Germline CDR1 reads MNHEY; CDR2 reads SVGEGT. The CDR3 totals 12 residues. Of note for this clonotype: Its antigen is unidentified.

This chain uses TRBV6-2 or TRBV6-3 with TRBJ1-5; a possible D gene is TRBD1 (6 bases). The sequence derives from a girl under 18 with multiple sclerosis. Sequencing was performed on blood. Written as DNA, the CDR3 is TGTGCCAGCGCTAACAGGGATCAGCCCCAGCATTTT. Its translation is CASANRDQPQHF.